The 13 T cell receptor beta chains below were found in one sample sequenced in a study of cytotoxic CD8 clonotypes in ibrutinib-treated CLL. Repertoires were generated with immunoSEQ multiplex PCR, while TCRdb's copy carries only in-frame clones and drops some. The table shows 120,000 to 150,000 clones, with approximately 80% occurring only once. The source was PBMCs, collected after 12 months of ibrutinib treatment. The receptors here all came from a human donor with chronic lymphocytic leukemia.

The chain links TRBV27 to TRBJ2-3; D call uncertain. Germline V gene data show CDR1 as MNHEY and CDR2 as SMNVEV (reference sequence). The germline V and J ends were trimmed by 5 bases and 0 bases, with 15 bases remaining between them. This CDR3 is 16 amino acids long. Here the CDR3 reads CASSTDEWASTDTQYF. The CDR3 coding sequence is TGTGCCAGCAGTACAGACGAGTGGGCTAGCACAGATACGCAGTATTTT.

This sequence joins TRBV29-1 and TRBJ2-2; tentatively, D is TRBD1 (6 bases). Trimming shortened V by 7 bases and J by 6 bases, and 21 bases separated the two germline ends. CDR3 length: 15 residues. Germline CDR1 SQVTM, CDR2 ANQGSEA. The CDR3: CSAPLVQGKAGELFF. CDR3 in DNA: TGCAGCGCCCCGCTAGTACAGGGAAAGGCCGGGGAGCTGTTTTTT.

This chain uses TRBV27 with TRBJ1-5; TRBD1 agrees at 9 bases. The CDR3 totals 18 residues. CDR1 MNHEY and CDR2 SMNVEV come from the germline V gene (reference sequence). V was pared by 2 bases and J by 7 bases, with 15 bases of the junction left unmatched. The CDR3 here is CASSLPDRGSDCLQPQHF. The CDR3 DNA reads TGTGCCAGCAGTTTACCCGACAGGGGGAGCGACTGCTTACAGCCCCAGCATTTT.

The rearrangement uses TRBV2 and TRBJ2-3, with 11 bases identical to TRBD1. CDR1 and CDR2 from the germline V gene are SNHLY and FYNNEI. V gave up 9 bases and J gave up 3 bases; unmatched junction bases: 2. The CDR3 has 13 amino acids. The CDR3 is CARGTGGTDTQYF. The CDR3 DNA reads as TGTGCCAGAGGGACAGGGGGTACAGATACGCAGTATTTT.

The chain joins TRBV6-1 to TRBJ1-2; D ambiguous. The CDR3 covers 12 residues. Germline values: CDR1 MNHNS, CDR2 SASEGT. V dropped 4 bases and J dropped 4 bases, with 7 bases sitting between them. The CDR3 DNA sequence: TGTGCCAGCAGTGCTACTGTCTATGGCTACACCTTC. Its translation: CASSATVYGYTF.

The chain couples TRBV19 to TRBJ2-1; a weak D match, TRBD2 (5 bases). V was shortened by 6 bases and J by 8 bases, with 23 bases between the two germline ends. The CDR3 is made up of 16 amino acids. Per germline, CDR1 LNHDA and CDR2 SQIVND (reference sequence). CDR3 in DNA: TGTGCCAGTAGCCTTGATCGGGCGGGTGGCAGGCATGAGCAGTTCTTC. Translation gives CASSLDRAGGRHEQFF. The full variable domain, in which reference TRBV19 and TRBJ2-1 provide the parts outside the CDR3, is DGGITQSPKYLFRKEGQNVTLSCEQNLNHDAMYWYRQDPGQGLRLIYYSQIVNDFQKGDIAEGYSVSREKKESFPLTVTSAQKNPTAFYLCASSLDRAGGRHEQFFGPGTRLTVL.

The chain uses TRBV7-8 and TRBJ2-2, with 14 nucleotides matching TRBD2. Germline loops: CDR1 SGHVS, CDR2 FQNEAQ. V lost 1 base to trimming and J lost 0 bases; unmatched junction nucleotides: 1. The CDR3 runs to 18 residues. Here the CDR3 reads CASSLGTSGGSNTGELFF. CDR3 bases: TGTGCCAGCAGCTTAGGGACTAGCGGGGGGTCGAACACCGGGGAGCTGTTTTTT.

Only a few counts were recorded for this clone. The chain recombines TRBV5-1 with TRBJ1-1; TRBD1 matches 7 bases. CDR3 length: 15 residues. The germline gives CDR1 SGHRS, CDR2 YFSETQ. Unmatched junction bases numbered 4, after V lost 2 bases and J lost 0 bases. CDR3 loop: CASSFPGQLNTEAFF. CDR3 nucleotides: TGCGCCAGCAGCTTCCCGGGACAGCTGAACACTGAAGCTTTCTTT.

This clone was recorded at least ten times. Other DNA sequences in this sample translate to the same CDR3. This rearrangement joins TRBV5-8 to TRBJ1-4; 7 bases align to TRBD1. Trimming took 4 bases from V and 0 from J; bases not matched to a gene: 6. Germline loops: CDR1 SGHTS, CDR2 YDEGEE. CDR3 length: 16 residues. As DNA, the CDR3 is TGTGCCAGCAGCATTGGACAGGCCGCAACTAATGAAAAACTGTTTTTT. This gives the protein CASSIGQAATNEKLFF. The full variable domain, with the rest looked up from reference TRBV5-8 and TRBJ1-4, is EAGVTQSPTHLIKTRGQQATLRCSPISGHTSVYWYQQALGLGLQFLLWYDEGEERNRGNFPPRFSGRQFPNYSSELNVNALELEDSALYLCASSIGQAATNEKLFFGSGTQLSVL.

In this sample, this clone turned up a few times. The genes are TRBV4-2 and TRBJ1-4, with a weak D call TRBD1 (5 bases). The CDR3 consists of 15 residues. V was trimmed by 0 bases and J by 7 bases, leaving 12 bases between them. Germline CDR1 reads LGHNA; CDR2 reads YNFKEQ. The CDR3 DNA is TGTGCCAGCAGCCAAGATTGGGCAGGGACTGAAAAACTGTTTTTT. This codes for CASSQDWAGTEKLFF.

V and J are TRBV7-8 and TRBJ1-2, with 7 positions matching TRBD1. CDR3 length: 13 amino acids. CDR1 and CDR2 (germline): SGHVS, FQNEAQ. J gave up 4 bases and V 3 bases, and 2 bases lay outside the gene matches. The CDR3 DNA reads TGTGCCAGCAGCTTGACAGGGCCCTATGGCTACACCTTC. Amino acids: CASSLTGPYGYTF.

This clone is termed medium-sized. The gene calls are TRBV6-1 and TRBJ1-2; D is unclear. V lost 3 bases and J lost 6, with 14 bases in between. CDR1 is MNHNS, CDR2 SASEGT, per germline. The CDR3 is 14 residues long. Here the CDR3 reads CASSDFTVVDGYTF. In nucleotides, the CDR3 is TGTGCCAGCAGTGATTTTACAGTAGTCGATGGCTACACCTTC.

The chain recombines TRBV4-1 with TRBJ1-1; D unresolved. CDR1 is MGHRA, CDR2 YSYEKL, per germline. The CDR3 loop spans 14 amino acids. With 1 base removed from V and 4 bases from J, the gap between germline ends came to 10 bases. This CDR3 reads CASSQVGLGTEAFF. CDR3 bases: TGCGCCAGCAGCCAAGTTGGATTAGGCACTGAAGCTTTCTTT.